This T cell receptor (beta chain) was recovered during a study of blood T cell repertoires in COVID-19. The Seattle site enrolled patients during active infection and followed them longitudinally. With 5 bases removed from V and 3 bases from J, the gap between germline ends came to 15 bases. Germline loops: CDR1 KGHDR, CDR2 SFDVKD. This CDR3 has 16 residues. Produced via immunoSEQ multiplex PCR; TCRdb's table is partial and in-frame only. Of about 100,000 clones in the sample, just under 95% are singletons; the top ten hold around 1.9%. V gene TRBV24-1 combines with J gene TRBJ2-2; D is possibly TRBD2 (6 bases). The sequencing input was peripheral blood. This clonotype originated in a woman between 45 and 65 years old with COVID-19, enrolled during active disease. In DNA form, the CDR3 reads TGTGCCACCAGTGTACGGGGGATTGTAGACACCGGGGAGCTGTTTTTT. Translation: CATSVRGIVDTGELFF.